Presented here are 9 T cell receptor beta chains from one specimen sequenced in a study of T cell responses to AZD1222 COVID-19 vaccine. Data came from immunoSEQ multiplex PCR; TCRdb stores just in-frame clones and leaves some out. The table lists fewer than 120,000 clones, 92% of them singletons. The sequencing here drew on peripheral blood, taken 28 days after the second AZD1222 dose. All receptors derive from an adult who received the AZD1222 COVID-19 vaccine.

This clone was counted a single time. The chain carries TRBV10-3 and TRBJ2-7; D may be TRBD1 (5 bases). The CDR3 covers 14 residues. V was clipped by 11 bases and J by 4 bases, with 21 bases between them. Germline lookup yields CDR1 ENHRY and CDR2 SYGVKD. The CDR3 DNA reads TGTGCCCAGGTAAGGGGCAGGGTAATTTACGAGCAGTACTTC. Its protein product is CAQVRGRVIYEQYF.

This clone showed up just once. This sequence joins TRBV29-1 and TRBJ2-7; 8 nucleotides match TRBD1. Trimming took 4 bases from V and 5 from J; bases not matched to a gene: 4. CDR3 length equals 12 residues. CDR1 is SQVTM, CDR2 ANQGSEA, per germline. CDR3 amino acids: CSVGQGYDEQYF. The DNA for the CDR3 is TGCAGCGTTGGACAGGGGTACGACGAGCAGTACTTC.

This clone was observed at least ten times. The chain uses TRBV5-6 and TRBJ2-2; D is unclear. Trimming removed 6 bases from V and 1 base from J, with 7 bases in between. Germline CDR1 SGHDT, CDR2 YYEEEE. This CDR3 spans 13 amino acids. In DNA, the CDR3 is TGTGCCAGCAACGACGGGAACACCGGGGAGCTGTTTTTT. Translated, it gives CASNDGNTGELFF.

The V call is TRBV7-6, the J call TRBJ2-3; 11 positions match TRBD1. Germline V gene data show CDR1 as SGHVS and CDR2 as FNYEAQ. The CDR3 is 17 residues long. The trim removed 5 bases at V and 1 base at J, leaving 8 bases unmatched. The CDR3 DNA is TGTGCCAGCAGCCAGGGAGGGACAGGGGGAGGCACAGATACGCAGTATTTT. This gives the protein CASSQGGTGGGTDTQYF.

This chain connects TRBV21-1 to TRBJ2-5; TRBD2, as called in the table, went unchecked against the DNA. TRBV21-1 is designated a pseudogene. The CDR3 loop spans 18 amino acids. CDR3 nucleotide sequence: TGTGCCAGCAGCAAAGGCCCCTTCGTAGCGGGGGGAGGAGAGACCCAGTACTTC. Its protein is CASSKGPFVAGGGETQYF.

This chain uses TRBV19 with TRBJ1-6, with D unclear. Per the germline V gene, CDR1 is LNHDA and CDR2 is SQIVND (reference sequence). CDR3 length equals 14 residues. Trimming stripped 7 bases from V and 7 bases from J, with 14 bases between. Here the CDR3 DNA reads TGTGCCAGTACCTCGGTGACCTCCAATTCACCCCTCCACTTT. Protein: CASTSVTSNSPLHF.

The chain uses TRBV6-2 or TRBV6-3 and TRBJ2-1; TRBD2 agrees at 7 bases. This CDR3 is 16 amino acids long. Germline V CDR1 and CDR2: MNHEY, SVGEGT. V lost 6 bases to trimming and J lost 2 bases; unmatched junction nucleotides: 10. CDR3 sequence: CASSPSRGGTYNEQFF. The CDR3 DNA sequence: TGTGCCAGCAGCCCCTCCCGGGGAGGGACCTACAATGAGCAGTTCTTC.

This chain links TRBV5-1 with TRBJ2-7; 9 bases fit TRBD1. The length of the CDR3 is 15 residues. Per the germline V gene, CDR1 is SGHRS and CDR2 is YFSETQ. Losses at the gene ends were 3 bases for V and 3 bases for J; bases not matched to a gene: 7. The CDR3 protein is CASSSTGTGIYEQYF. The CDR3 region has the DNA TGCGCCAGCAGCTCAACCGGGACAGGGATCTACGAGCAGTACTTC.

V is TRBV28 and J is TRBJ2-7; 9 bases are a match to TRBD1. CDR3 size: 13 residues. Germline CDR1 is MDHEN and CDR2 is SYDVKM. With V trimmed by 6 bases and J by 4 bases, 4 bases remained unmatched. CDR3 nucleotides: TGTGCCAGCAGGGGGACAGGGCCGTACGAGCAGTACTTC. Its protein product is CASRGTGPYEQYF.